The 16 T cell receptor beta chains in this list originate from one sample, sequenced in a study of cytomegalovirus exposure and HLA in healthy donors. The repertoire was sequenced with immunoSEQ multiplex PCR; TCRdb's copy has only in-frame clones and lacks some. The data show 160,000 or so clones, over 80% seen once. Sequencing input: PBMCs. Receptors originate from a man aged 25 to 45 in good health and CMV-seropositive.

V and J are TRBV27 and TRBJ2-5; TRBD2 matches at 14 bases. J lost 0 bases, V lost 4 bases, and 10 bases had no gene match. Germline lookup yields CDR1 MNHEY and CDR2 SMNVEV (reference sequence). The CDR3 runs to 19 residues. Here the CDR3 DNA reads TGTGCCAGCAGTTCCCCCCGAGGGACTAGCGGGGGATACCAAGAGACCCAGTACTTC. Amino acids: CASSSPRGTSGGYQETQYF.

In nucleotides, the CDR3 is TGTGCCAGCAGCCCAGGGCGAGAGACCCAGTACTTC. Its protein product is CASSPGRETQYF. The rearrangement joins TRBV27 to TRBJ2-5; possible D gene TRBD1, 5 bases. The germline CDR1 and CDR2 sequences are MNHEY and SMNVEV (reference sequence). The CDR3 is 12 amino acids. Trimming took off 6 bases at V and 4 bases at J, with 9 bases between the two ends.

The chain is built from TRBV7-9 and TRBJ1-1; 10 positions agree with TRBD1. CDR3 length equals 15 residues. V trimming: 3 bases; J trimming: 6 bases; junction bases outside the gene matches: 7. Germline values: CDR1 SEHNR, CDR2 FQNEAQ (reference sequence). The CDR3 protein is CASSFADRGLSEAFF. CDR3 coding DNA: TGTGCCAGCAGCTTCGCCGACAGGGGGCTCTCTGAAGCTTTCTTT.

The chain has TRBV9 and TRBJ2-7, with 8 bases fitting TRBD2. The V and J ends lost 3 bases and 3 bases, in that order; junction bases with no gene match: 11. The CDR3 contains 16 residues. CDR1 and CDR2 (germline): SGDLS, YYNGEE. In nucleotides, the CDR3 is TGTGCCAGCAGCGGGGGCTCGGGCCTAGCGGGCTACGAGCAGTACTTC. Protein: CASSGGSGLAGYEQYF.

This clone was detected once. The rearrangement uses TRBV7-2 and TRBJ2-3; TRBD2 matches 9 bases. The CDR3 is made up of 16 amino acids. V shed 6 bases and J 4 bases; nucleotides not matched to a gene: 11. CDR1 and CDR2 from the germline V gene are SGHTA and FQGNSA. This chain's CDR3 is CASSVSSGEIADTQYF. CDR3 DNA sequence: TGTGCCAGCAGTGTTTCTAGCGGGGAGATCGCAGATACGCAGTATTTT.

This sequence joins TRBV4-3 and TRBJ2-7; TRBD1 matches 8 bases. This CDR3 spans 14 amino acids. Germline assignment: CDR1 LGHNA and CDR2 YSLEER. After removal of 4 bases from V and 2 bases from J, the junction contained 4 bases not matched to a gene. For the CDR3, the DNA is TGCGCCAGCAGCCTTACGGGACAGGCCTACGAGCAGTACTTC. It specifies CASSLTGQAYEQYF.

This clone was detected only a few times. The rearrangement links TRBV18 to TRBJ2-5, with D tentatively TRBD1 (5 bases). In germline, CDR1 is KGHSH, CDR2 LQKENI. The CDR3 extends over 13 amino acids. V lost 3 bases and J 1 base, leaving 6 bases between the germline ends. The CDR3 sequence: CASSPTVQETQYF. CDR3 nucleotide sequence: TGTGCCAGCTCACCGACAGTCCAAGAGACCCAGTACTTC.

This clone was seen just once. CDR3 nucleotides: TGTGCCAGCAGCCGCGACGGGGAGTTGGAGCAGTACTTC. Protein: CASSRDGELEQYF. The chain carries TRBV6-5 and TRBJ2-7; tentatively, D is TRBD2 (5 bases). The V gene lost 6 bases and the J gene lost 7 bases, with 16 bases spanning the gap. Germline lookup yields CDR1 MNHEY and CDR2 SVGAGI. This CDR3 is built from 13 residues.

CDR3 coding DNA: TGTGCCAGCAGCTTGCTAGCAGAGACCCAGTACTTC. Protein product: CASSLLAETQYF. The chain links TRBV5-4 to TRBJ2-5; D possibly corresponds to TRBD2 (5 bases). The CDR3 is made up of 12 amino acids. The germline V gene encodes CDR1 SGHNT and CDR2 YYREEE (reference sequence). Trimming cost V 1 base and J 4 bases, with 5 bases left between them.

This chain uses TRBV7-2 with TRBJ2-3; maybe TRBD2 (6 bases). The V gene's germline CDR1 is SGHTA and CDR2 FQGNSA. There are 19 residues in the CDR3. Trimming shortened V by 2 bases and J by 6 bases, and 27 bases separated the two germline ends. The CDR3 loop is CASSLMEVSGLLAGDTQYF. CDR3 coding DNA: TGTGCCAGCAGCTTAATGGAGGTTAGCGGACTCCTCGCCGGGGATACGCAGTATTTT.

This chain connects TRBV6-4 to TRBJ2-3, with TRBD2 identical over 12 bases. The CDR3 totals 15 residues. The germline CDR1 and CDR2 sequences are MRHNA and SNTAGT. The junction had 3 bases not matched to a gene; V was cut back by 4 bases and J by 4 bases. CDR3 amino acids: CASSASGGASDTQYF. CDR3 DNA sequence: TGTGCCAGCAGTGCTAGCGGGGGGGCCTCAGATACGCAGTATTTT.

The chain has TRBV5-1 and TRBJ2-1, with D maybe TRBD1 (5 bases). Trimming removed 0 bases at V and 2 bases at J, with 9 bases between. CDR1 is SGHRS, CDR2 YFSETQ, per germline. The CDR3 consists of 15 residues. The CDR3 DNA sequence: TGCGCCAGCAGCTTGGCCAGGGCAGCCTACAATGAGCAGTTCTTC. This sequence encodes CASSLARAAYNEQFF.

The chain uses TRBV5-1 and TRBJ2-1; TRBD2 matches 10 bases. Unmatched junction bases numbered 5, after V lost 2 bases and J lost 6 bases. The germline CDR1 and CDR2 sequences are SGHRS and YFSETQ. The CDR3 has 15 residues. CDR3 coding DNA: TGCGCCAGCAGCTTTGAGCGGGGGGGCTCCAATGAGCAGTTCTTC. Protein: CASSFERGGSNEQFF.

V gene TRBV5-5 combines with J gene TRBJ1-5; possible D gene TRBD1, 5 bases. The CDR3 runs to 17 residues. Germline-derived CDR1 and CDR2 are SGHKS and YYEKEE (reference sequence). V lost 3 bases and J 3 bases, leaving 19 bases between the germline ends. The CDR3 is CASSSPRGWGDNQPQHF. The CDR3 region has the DNA TGTGCCAGCAGCTCGCCTCGGGGGTGGGGAGACAATCAGCCCCAGCATTTT. The whole variable domain, filled in from reference TRBV5-5 and TRBJ1-5, reads DAGVTQSPTHLIKTRGQQVTLRCSPISGHKSVSWYQQVLGQGPQFIFQYYEKEERGRGNFPDRFSARQFPNYSSELNVNALLLGDSALYLCASSSPRGWGDNQPQHFGDGTRLSIL.

This chain uses TRBV29-1 with TRBJ2-5, with 10 bases that match TRBD2. CDR3 length: 17 residues. After removal of 3 bases from V and 5 bases from J, the junction contained 15 bases not matched to a gene. CDR1 is SQVTM and CDR2 is ANQGSEA in the germline V gene. The CDR3 loop is CSVDGDGKRGGGETQYF. CDR3 bases: TGCAGCGTTGATGGTGATGGAAAGCGGGGGGGCGGGGAGACCCAGTACTTC. Based on the CDR3 plus reference TRBV29-1 and TRBJ2-5, the full variable domain is SAVISQKPSRDICQRGTSLTIQCQVDSQVTMMFWYRQQPGQSLTLIATANQGSEATYESGFVIDKFPISRPNLTFSTLTVSNMSPEDSSIYLCSVDGDGKRGGGETQYFGPGTRLLVL.

The rearrangement joins TRBV5-1 to TRBJ2-5, with TRBD2 identical over 16 bases. V dropped 4 bases and J dropped 5; count of bases not matched to a gene: 8. This CDR3 has 17 amino acids. The germline gives CDR1 SGHRS, CDR2 YFSETQ. CDR3: CASSEGLAGGARETQYF. In DNA, the CDR3 is TGCGCCAGCAGCGAGGGACTAGCGGGGGGGGCCAGGGAGACCCAGTACTTC.